This is a list of T cell receptor beta chains from one sample in a study of OX40 agonist ivuxolimab in advanced cancers. TCRdb's table, derived via immunoSEQ multiplex PCR, lists solely in-frame clones and lacks some. This table holds around 91,000 clones, 85% to 90% found once. The sample here was CD4+ or CD8+ T cells sorted from blood, taken in a trial of the OX40 agonist ivuxolimab. The receptors were sampled from an adult with an advanced solid tumor such as melanoma, head and neck, liver or kidney cancer. Each CDR3 is given with its conserved first and last residue. A D gene is named only where the DNA matches it firmly. The listing skips clone size in some rows; elsewhere it reads once, few, many or a size class.

v_gene	d_gene	abundance	j_gene	CDR3nt	CDR3aa
TRBV5-1	TRBD2	few	TRBJ2-7	TGCGCCAGCAGCCCTACTCTAGCGGGAGGAACCCGGTACGAGCAGTACTTC	CASSPTLAGGTRYEQYF
TRBV27	TRBD1	.	TRBJ2-7	TGTGCCAGCAGTCACGCCGGGACAGGGGATTACGAGCAGTACTTC	CASSHAGTGDYEQYF
TRBV18	.	.	TRBJ1-1	TGTGCCAGCTCACCATCCCCTGAAGCTTTCTTT	CASSPSPEAFF
TRBV28	TRBD2	.	TRBJ2-4	TGTGCCAGCAGTTTAGCACTAGCGGGAGGCCAAGCCAAAAACATTCAGTACTTC	CASSLALAGGQAKNIQYF
TRBV19	.	.	TRBJ2-1	TGTGCCAGTAGGTCAAGAAACACCTCTTACAATGAGCAGTTCTTC	CASRSRNTSYNEQFF
TRBV10-1	.	.	TRBJ1-1	TGCGCCAGCGAAACAGGGTCCCACACTGAAGCTTTCTTT	CASETGSHTEAFF
TRBV18	TRBD1	.	TRBJ2-1	TGTGCCAGCGCGCCGGGACAGCTCAATGAGCAGTTCTTC	CASAPGQLNEQFF
TRBV19	.	few	TRBJ1-1	TGTGCCAGTAGTAACATACGGGGTCACAGATTGAACACTGAAGCTTTCTTT	CASSNIRGHRLNTEAFF
TRBV6-1	TRBD1	once	TRBJ1-5	TGTGCCAGCAGTGAGAGGGACAGGCCCCCCAAAAGCAATCAGCCCCAGCATTTT	CASSERDRPPKSNQPQHF
TRBV2	.	.	TRBJ1-5	TGTGCCAGCAGTAAGGATCCGGTCGGGGGCAATCAGCCCCAGCATTTT	CASSKDPVGGNQPQHF
TRBV9	.	.	TRBJ2-1	TGTGCCAGCAGCGTAGATGGGACTCCTCCCAATGAGCAGTTCTTC	CASSVDGTPPNEQFF